This entry lists 5 T cell receptor beta chains sequenced from one sample in a study of neurological immune-mediated disorders. TCRdb reprocessed the 5' RACE reads with MiXCR, giving one entry per CDR3 protein. The repertoire holds roughly 100,000 distinct CDR3 sequences, with roughly 3.5% as singletons. Sample: PBMCs. The source is a woman aged 18-29 years with multiple sclerosis.

This clonotype was recorded at least ten times. J is TRBJ2-7 and V is TRBV5-1; the D call may be TRBD1 or TRBD2 (5 bases each). This CDR3 contains 11 residues. CDR1 is SGHRS, CDR2 YFSETQ, per germline. The V end was cut by 7 bases, the J end by 9 bases, with 14 bases between. The CDR3 coding sequence is TGCGCCAGCGGCGAGGGGTTCGGGCAGTACTTC. It codes for CASGEGFGQYF.

This clonotype came up many times. This chain joins TRBV20-1 and TRBJ2-1; D ambiguous. Trimming left V 1 base short and J 6 bases short, with 7 bases between. The CDR3 has 12 residues. Germline V gene lookup returns CDR1 DFQATT and CDR2 SNEGSKA (reference sequence). The DNA of the CDR3 is TGCAGTGCTAGAGCACAGACCAATGAGCAGTTCTTC. This sequence encodes CSARAQTNEQFF.

Many counts were recorded for this clonotype. The chain employs TRBV29-1 and TRBJ1-1; 11 bases match TRBD1. The CDR3 has 13 residues. Germline CDR1 and CDR2: SQVTM and ANQGSEA. Losses at the gene ends were 7 bases for V and 5 bases for J; bases not matched to a gene: 6. CDR3 region: CSGGTGGRTEAFF. The CDR3 DNA reads TGCAGCGGTGGGACAGGGGGTAGAACTGAAGCTTTCTTT.

This clonotype was recorded at least ten times. V usage is TRBV20-1 and J usage is TRBJ2-3; D possibly uses TRBD1 or TRBD2 (6 bases each). From germline, CDR1 is DFQATT and CDR2 SNEGSKA (reference sequence). CDR3 size: 13 residues. Trimming stripped 6 bases from V and 2 bases from J, with 12 bases between. The CDR3 is CSAFRGDTDTQYF. DNA for the CDR3: TGCAGTGCCTTTAGGGGGGACACAGATACGCAGTATTTT.

This clonotype appeared many times. This sequence joins TRBV20-1 and TRBJ2-7, with 8 positions matching TRBD1. Germline lookup yields CDR1 DFQATT and CDR2 SNEGSKA (reference sequence). There are 11 residues in the CDR3. V dropped 7 bases and J dropped 2; count of bases not matched to a gene: 1. The CDR3 protein is CSGQGTYEQYF. In DNA form, the CDR3 reads TGCAGTGGACAGGGGACCTACGAGCAGTACTTC.